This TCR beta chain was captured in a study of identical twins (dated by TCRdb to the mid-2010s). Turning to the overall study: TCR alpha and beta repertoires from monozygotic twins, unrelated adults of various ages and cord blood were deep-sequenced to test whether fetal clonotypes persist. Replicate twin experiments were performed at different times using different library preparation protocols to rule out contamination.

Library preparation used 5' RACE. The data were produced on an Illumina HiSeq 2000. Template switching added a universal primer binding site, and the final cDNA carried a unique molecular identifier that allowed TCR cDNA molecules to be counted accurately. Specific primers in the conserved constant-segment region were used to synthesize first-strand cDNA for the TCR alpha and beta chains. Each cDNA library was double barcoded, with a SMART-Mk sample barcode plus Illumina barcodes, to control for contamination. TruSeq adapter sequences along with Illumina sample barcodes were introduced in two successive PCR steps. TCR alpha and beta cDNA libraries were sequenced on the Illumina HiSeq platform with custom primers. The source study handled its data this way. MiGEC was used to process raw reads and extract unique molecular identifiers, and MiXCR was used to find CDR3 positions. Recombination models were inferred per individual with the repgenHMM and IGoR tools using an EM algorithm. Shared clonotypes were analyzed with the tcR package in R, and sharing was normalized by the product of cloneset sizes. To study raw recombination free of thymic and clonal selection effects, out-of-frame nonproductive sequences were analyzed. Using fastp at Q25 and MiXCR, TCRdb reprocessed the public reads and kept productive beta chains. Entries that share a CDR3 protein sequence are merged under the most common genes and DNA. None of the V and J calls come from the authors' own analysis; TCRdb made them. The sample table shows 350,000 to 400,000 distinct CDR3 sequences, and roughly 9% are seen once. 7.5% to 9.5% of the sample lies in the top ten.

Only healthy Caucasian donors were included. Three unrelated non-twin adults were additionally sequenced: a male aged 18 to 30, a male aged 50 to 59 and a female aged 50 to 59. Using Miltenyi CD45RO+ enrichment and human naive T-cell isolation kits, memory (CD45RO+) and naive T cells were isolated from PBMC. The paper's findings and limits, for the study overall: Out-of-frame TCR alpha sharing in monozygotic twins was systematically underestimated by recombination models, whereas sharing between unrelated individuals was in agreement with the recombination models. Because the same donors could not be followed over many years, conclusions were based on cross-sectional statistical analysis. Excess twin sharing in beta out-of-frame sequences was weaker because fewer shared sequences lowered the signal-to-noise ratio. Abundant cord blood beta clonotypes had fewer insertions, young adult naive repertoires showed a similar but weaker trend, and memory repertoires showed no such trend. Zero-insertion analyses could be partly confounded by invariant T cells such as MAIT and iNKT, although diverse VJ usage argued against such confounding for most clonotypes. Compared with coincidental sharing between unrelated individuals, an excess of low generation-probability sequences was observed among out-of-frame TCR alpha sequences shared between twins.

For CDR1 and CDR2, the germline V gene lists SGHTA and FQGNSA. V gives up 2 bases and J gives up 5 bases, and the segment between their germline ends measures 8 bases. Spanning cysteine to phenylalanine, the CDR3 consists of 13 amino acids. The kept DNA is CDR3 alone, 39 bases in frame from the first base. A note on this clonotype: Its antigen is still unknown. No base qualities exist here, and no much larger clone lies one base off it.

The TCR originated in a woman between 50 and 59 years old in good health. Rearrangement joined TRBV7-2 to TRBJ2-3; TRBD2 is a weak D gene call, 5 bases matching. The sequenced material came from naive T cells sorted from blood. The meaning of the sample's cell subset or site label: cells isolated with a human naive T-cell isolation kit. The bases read TGTGCCAGCAGCTTATTCGGGAAAGATACGCAGTATTTT. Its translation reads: CASSLFGKDTQYF. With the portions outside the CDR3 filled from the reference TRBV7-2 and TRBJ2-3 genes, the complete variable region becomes GAGVSQSPSNKVTEKGKDVELRCDPISGHTALYWYRQSLGQGLEFLIYFQGNSAPDKSGLPSDRFSAERTGGSVSTLTIQRTQQEDSAVYLCASSLFGKDTQYFGPGTRLTVL.